This T cell receptor (beta chain) stems from a study of identical twins. Study results and caveats: Excess sharing by twins proved weaker in beta out-of-frame sequences. Twins shared out-of-frame alpha sequences with excess low generation probability. In cord blood, abundant beta clonotypes had fewer insertions; memory showed no trend.

The sample holds many counts of this clonotype. Antigen: not known. cDNA carried unique molecular identifiers, and a universal primer site was added by template switching. TCRdb re-derived calls from the 5' RACE reads in MiXCR, one entry per CDR3 protein. The sample lists roughly 710,000 distinct CDR3 sequences, around 6.1% occurring once. CDR1 is SNHLY and CDR2 is FYNNEI in the germline V gene. Trimming pared 3 bases from V and 0 bases from J, leaving 9 bases between. The CDR3 length is 14 residues. The rearrangement links TRBV2 to TRBJ2-7, with a possible D match to TRBD1 (5 bases). The clonotype comes from a man aged 18-30 years in good health. Sample: naive T cells sorted from blood. The CDR3, as DNA: TGTGCCAGCAGTGAGACAGCCCCCTCCTACGAGCAGTACTTC. It specifies CASSETAPSYEQYF.